This TCR beta chain was profiled in a study of shared clonotypes between healthy human individuals. Repertoires were generated with immunoSEQ multiplex PCR, while TCRdb's copy carries only in-frame clones and drops some. This sample has about 480,000 clones, with about 75% found just once. The CDR3 consists of 12 residues. CDR1 SGHTA and CDR2 FQGNSA come from the germline V gene. V lost 5 bases and J 10 bases, leaving 12 bases between the germline ends. Sequencing was performed on PBMCs. The V gene is TRBV7-2, the J gene TRBJ2-1, with D possibly matching TRBD1 (6 bases). The receptor was isolated from a woman aged 35 to 49 in good health. Some clones in this sample may be carry-over from other donors' samples. The CDR3 protein is CASSTRGWEQFF. DNA for the CDR3: TGTGCCAGCAGCACCAGGGGATGGGAGCAGTTCTTC.